The 9 T cell receptor beta chains reported below all come from one sample, sequenced in a study of T-cell memory formation after mild COVID-19 (dated by TCRdb to the early 2020s). To prepare the library, 5' RACE was applied. Sequencing was carried out with an Illumina NovaSeq 6000. The public sequencing data were trimmed at Q25 with fastp and processed into clonotypes with MiXCR by TCRdb, which kept only in-frame beta chains. Identical CDR3 protein sequences are pooled into one entry, listed with their most common genes and DNA. The sample table shows about 5,000 distinct CDR3 sequences, and under 45% are seen once. About 2.4% of the sample goes to the ten largest clones. The sequenced sample consisted of PBMCs or a T cell subset sorted from them (not recorded which). These receptors were obtained from an adult who had mild COVID-19 (a few samples of this study predate the infection). The sample titles of this study are shuffled in the database, so cell type and time point are left out.

This clonotype is medium-sized. The chain links TRBV12-3 or TRBV12-4 to TRBJ2-1; 9 bases align to TRBD2. V lost 8 bases to trimming and J lost 6 bases; unmatched junction nucleotides: 17. The CDR3 loop spans 17 amino acids. The CDR3 region is CASRGGAATLSSNEQFF. CDR3 DNA sequence: TGTGCCAGCCGCGGGGGGGCCGCGACTCTTTCGAGCAATGAGCAGTTCTTC.

By sample fraction, this clonotype is medium-sized. The rearrangement links TRBV5-5 to TRBJ1-6, with TRBD1 as a possible D gene (5 bases). V was cut by 4 bases and J by 7 bases, with 9 bases left in between. CDR3 size: 13 residues. Germline values: CDR1 SGHKS, CDR2 YYEKEE (reference sequence). This CDR3 reads CASSRGRNSPLHF. In DNA, the CDR3 is TGTGCCAGCAGCAGGGGCAGGAATTCACCCCTCCACTTT.

V and J are TRBV3-1 and TRBJ2-7; D perhaps matches TRBD2 (5 bases). V was shortened by 1 base and J by 5 bases, with 12 bases between the two germline ends. Per the germline V gene, CDR1 is LGHDT and CDR2 is YNNKEL (reference sequence). This CDR3 comprises 14 residues. The CDR3 reads CASSQGTVRDEQYF. CDR3 in DNA: TGTGCCAGCAGCCAAGGGACCGTGAGGGACGAGCAGTACTTC.

The chain links TRBV7-9 to TRBJ2-5, with D perhaps TRBD1 or TRBD2 (5 bases each). Germline-derived CDR1 and CDR2 are SEHNR and FQNEAQ (reference sequence). Trimming stripped 1 base from V and 5 bases from J, with 8 bases between. The CDR3 has 13 residues. The CDR3 is CASSLVGTETQYF. In DNA, the CDR3 is TGTGCCAGCAGCTTAGTTGGGACGGAGACCCAGTACTTC.

This clonotype has a count of ten or more. The V and J genes are TRBV6-2 or TRBV6-3 and TRBJ2-2; 7 bases fit TRBD1. V dropped 5 bases and J dropped 0; count of bases not matched to a gene: 9. Germline V lookup: CDR1 MNHEY, CDR2 SVGEGT. CDR3 size: 17 residues. DNA of the CDR3: TGTGCCAGCAGTCCACAACCGGGACAGCCGAACACCGGGGAGCTGTTTTTT. Its protein is CASSPQPGQPNTGELFF.

This clonotype was observed a handful of times. The chain employs TRBV29-1 and TRBJ2-3; TRBD2 matches 7 bases. Germline loops: CDR1 SQVTM, CDR2 ANQGSEA. The CDR3 extends over 11 amino acids. V lost 6 bases, J lost 7 bases, and 4 bases stayed unmatched. The CDR3 nucleotides are TGCAGCGTCCGCGGGGGAAATACGCAGTATTTT. It codes for CSVRGGNTQYF.

This clonotype counts as medium-sized. The chain links TRBV27 to TRBJ2-7; D is possibly TRBD1 or TRBD2 (5 bases each). Germline assignment: CDR1 MNHEY and CDR2 SMNVEV (reference sequence). This CDR3 is built from 13 residues. V lost 2 bases and J lost 2, with 7 bases in between. The CDR3 coding sequence is TGTGCCAGCAGTTTACGAGGGGCCTACGAGCAGTACTTC. It yields the protein CASSLRGAYEQYF.

This clonotype is judged medium-sized. V usage is TRBV6-6 and J usage is TRBJ2-2; a weak D match, TRBD2 (5 bases). Deletions cut 7 bases from V and 6 bases from J, with 12 bases between. Per the germline V gene, CDR1 is MNHNY and CDR2 is SVGAGI (reference sequence). The CDR3 is 13 amino acids. CDR3 nucleotides: TGTGCCAGCATTGACCTAGCTCCCGGGGAGCTGTTTTTT. It codes for CASIDLAPGELFF.

Judged by abundance, this clonotype is medium-sized. V usage is TRBV4-1 and J usage is TRBJ2-4, with 7 bases identical to TRBD1. Germline CDR1 and CDR2: MGHRA and YSYEKL. The CDR3 is 17 residues long. Germline trimming cut 6 bases from V and 2 bases from J; bases unmatched to any gene: 13. CDR3 bases: TGCGCCAGCAGTAGGGACAGAATCGGGCTTTCCAAAAACATTCAGTACTTC. Translated, it gives CASSRDRIGLSKNIQYF.